A selection of T cell receptor beta chains follows, all from one sample in a study of spatial heterogeneity in lung cancer. Each CDR3 protein is one row after TCRdb ran MiXCR on the 5' RACE reads. Among some 22,000 distinct CDR3 sequences listed, approximately 2.5% were seen once. Sequencing was performed on lung tumor tissue, taken at surgery. The receptors shown here come from a male donor with early-stage non-small cell lung cancer. Each CDR3 is given with its conserved first and last residue. The order of the fields is clone size, D gene, V gene, J gene, CDR3 length, CDR3 protein, CDR3 DNA. The D gene is left open where the match is weak. Only some rows state a clone size, as once, few, many or a class for expanded clones.

many,NA,TRBV29-1,TRBJ2-6,15,CSVDYQSSGANVLTF,TGCAGCGTTGACTACCAGAGCTCTGGGGCCAACGTCCTGACTTTC
many,NA,TRBV5-1,TRBJ1-2,16,CASSLGRATVGYGYTF,TGCGCCAGCAGCTTGGGCAGGGCCACTGTGGGCTATGGCTACACCTTC
many,NA,TRBV13,TRBJ2-1,17,CASSLAGASFFSGEQFF,TGTGCCAGCAGCTTAGCGGGGGCTTCTTTCTTTTCGGGTGAGCAGTTCTTC
many,TRBD2,TRBV29-1,TRBJ2-1,14,CSVEPSSGTNEQFF,TGCAGCGTTGAACCTTCTAGCGGGACCAATGAGCAGTTCTTC
medium-sized,NA,TRBV12-3/TRBV12-4,TRBJ1-1,14,CASSFSAENTEAFF,TGTGCCAGCAGTTTCTCAGCGGAGAACACTGAAGCTTTCTTT
NA,TRBD1,TRBV27,TRBJ2-2,16,CASSLSYRGNTGELFF,TGTGCCAGCAGTTTATCGTACAGGGGGAACACCGGGGAGCTGTTTTTT
many,TRBD2,TRBV29-1,TRBJ2-4,14,CSVGTVAGKNIQYF,TGCAGCGTTGGAACCGTAGCGGGAAAAAACATTCAGTACTTC
many,NA,TRBV27,TRBJ1-2,15,CASSTGLWSNYGYTF,TGTGCCAGCAGTACGGGACTATGGTCTAACTATGGCTACACCTTC
many,NA,TRBV4-3,TRBJ2-2,13,CASSQDHTGELFF,TGCGCCAGCAGCCAAGATCACACCGGGGAGCTGTTTTTT
medium-sized,NA,TRBV27,TRBJ1-1,14,CASSQRVMATEAFF,TGTGCCAGCAGCCAGAGGGTCATGGCCACTGAAGCTTTCTTT
many,TRBD1,TRBV29-1,TRBJ2-3,13,CSVEDRVTDTQYF,TGCAGCGTGGAGGACAGGGTCACAGATACGCAGTATTTT
many,NA,TRBV18,TRBJ1-6,13,CASSPGGESPLHF,TGTGCCAGCTCACCAGGGGGCGAGTCACCCCTCCACTTT
many,NA,TRBV11-2,TRBJ2-2,13,CASSSTGFGELFF,TGTGCCAGCAGCTCTACAGGGTTCGGGGAGCTGTTTTTT
many,NA,TRBV10-3,TRBJ2-6,16,CAISEAPGAGANVLTF,TGTGCCATCAGTGAAGCTCCGGGCGCTGGGGCCAACGTCCTGACTTTC
many,TRBD1,TRBV12-3/TRBV12-4,TRBJ2-7,14,CASRTGTGSYEQYF,TGTGCCAGCAGGACCGGGACAGGAAGCTACGAGCAGTACTTC
many,TRBD2,TRBV25-1,TRBJ2-7,17,CASSEAAGGFRSYEQYF,TGTGCCAGCAGTGAAGCAGCGGGAGGCTTTCGTAGCTACGAGCAGTACTTC
many,TRBD1,TRBV2,TRBJ2-6,19,CASSYFGQGLSTGANVLTF,TGTGCCAGCAGTTACTTCGGACAGGGGCTATCGACTGGGGCCAACGTCCTGACTTTC
many,TRBD1,TRBV7-8,TRBJ2-5,14,CASRRDDREETQYF,TGTGCCAGCAGACGAGACGACAGGGAAGAGACCCAGTACTTC
many,NA,TRBV6-2/TRBV6-3,TRBJ1-2,13,CASSYRPNYGYTF,TGTGCCAGCAGCTACAGGCCTAACTATGGCTACACCTTC
many,NA,TRBV7-3,TRBJ1-1,13,CASSSQGNTEAFF,TGTGCCAGCAGCTCGCAGGGGAACACTGAAGCTTTCTTT
many,NA,TRBV24-1,TRBJ1-1,15,CATSEAGATGTEAFF,TGTGCCACCAGTGAGGCAGGGGCCACGGGGACTGAAGCTTTCTTT
many,NA,TRBV6-2/TRBV6-3,TRBJ2-3,12,CASSYLTDTQYF,TGTGCCAGCAGTTACCTCACAGATACGCAGTATTTT
many,TRBD1,TRBV27,TRBJ1-1,14,CASSIKQGVTEAFF,TGTGCCAGCAGTATTAAACAGGGGGTAACTGAAGCTTTCTTT
many,TRBD1,TRBV11-3,TRBJ1-1,15,CASSRMTGANTEAFF,TGTGCCAGCAGCCGAATGACAGGGGCGAACACTGAAGCTTTCTTT
many,NA,TRBV18,TRBJ2-3,14,CASSPPTTTDTQYF,TGTGCCAGCTCACCACCGACTACCACAGATACGCAGTATTTT
many,NA,TRBV2,TRBJ2-7,13,CASTPLAAYEQYF,TGTGCCAGCACTCCTCTCGCCGCCTACGAGCAGTACTTC
many,NA,TRBV13,TRBJ2-5,14,CASSFWGFGETQYF,TGTGCCAGCAGCTTTTGGGGATTTGGAGAGACCCAGTACTTC